The present TCR beta chain was sequenced within a study of blood T cell repertoires in COVID-19. Turning to the study itself: Sources were T cells, B-cell-depleted T cells, or PBMCs; the material itself was cDNA or gDNA.

The participants were between about 18 and 100 years old and came from under 25 US areas. Germline CDR1 KGHDR, CDR2 SFDVKD. The CDR3 has 15 amino acids. The junction had 2 bases not matched to a gene; V was cut back by 3 bases and J by 1 base. Clones were read by immunoSEQ multiplex PCR, and TCRdb kept only the in-frame ones, dropping some. The sample lists about 160,000 clones, 70% to 90% occurring once. The sequenced sample was PBMCs or T cells enriched from blood (not recorded which). The receptor's source is a woman aged 45-65 years who had recovered from COVID-19. V usage is TRBV24-1 and J usage is TRBJ1-1; TRBD1 matches 9 bases. The CDR3 DNA is TGTGCCACCAGTGATCCGACAGGGGGGAACACTGAAGCTTTCTTT. It codes for CATSDPTGGNTEAFF.